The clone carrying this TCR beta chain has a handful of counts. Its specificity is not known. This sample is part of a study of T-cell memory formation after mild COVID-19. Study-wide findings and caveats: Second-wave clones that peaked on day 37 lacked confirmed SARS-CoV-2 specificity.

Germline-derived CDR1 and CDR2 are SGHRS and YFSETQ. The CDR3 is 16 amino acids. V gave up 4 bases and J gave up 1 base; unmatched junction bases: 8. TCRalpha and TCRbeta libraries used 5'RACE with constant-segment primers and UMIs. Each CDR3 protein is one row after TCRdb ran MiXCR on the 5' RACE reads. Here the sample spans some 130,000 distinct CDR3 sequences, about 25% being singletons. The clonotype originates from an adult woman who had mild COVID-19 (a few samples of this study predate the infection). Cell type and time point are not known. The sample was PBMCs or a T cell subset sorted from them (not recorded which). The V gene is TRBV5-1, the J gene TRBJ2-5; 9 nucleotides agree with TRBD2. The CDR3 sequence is CASSPPRGGLQETQYF. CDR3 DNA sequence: TGCGCCAGCAGCCCTCCGCGGGGGGGACTCCAAGAGACCCAGTACTTC.